This TCR beta chain appears in the sequencing data of a study of blood T cells in healthy people across ages. The trim removed 2 bases at V and 4 bases at J, leaving 2 bases unmatched. CDR1 is SGHTA, CDR2 FQGTGA, per germline. The CDR3 runs 15 residues. A second PCR of about 6 to 12 cycles used a sample-barcoded 5' primer and a J-beta primer mix. Every sample returned 2.5 million or more CDR3-containing paired-end reads. Using its own MiXCR run on the 5' RACE reads, TCRdb lists one record per CDR3 protein. The table includes 700,000 to 850,000 distinct CDR3 sequences, roughly 35% detected once. As concerns this clonotype: Its antigen is unidentified.

Study-level results: With age, beta diversity per million T cells declined roughly linearly, significantly by 30 to 50. Higher diversity and more naive CD4+ cells were features of long-lived donors, compared to aged donors.

This receptor was obtained from a man younger than 35 in good health. The chain uses TRBV7-3 and TRBJ2-5; 12 bases align to TRBD1. Sequenced sample: blood. Here the CDR3 DNA reads TGTGCCAGCAGCTTATTGGGACAGGGGGCAGAGACCCAGTACTTC. Its translation is CASSLLGQGAETQYF.